The 22 T cell receptor beta chains in this list originate from one sample, sequenced in a study of human T cells and chemical hapten exposure. Sample time point: patch test 3, about 24 weeks after DPC sensitization. Described treatment: therapeutic diphenylcyclopropenone sensitization with weekly scalp DPC. TCRdb used MiXCR to reprocess the RACE reads, holding one entry per CDR3 protein. Among 50,000 to 70,000 distinct CDR3 sequences listed, 9.5% to 15% were seen once. The specimen comprised whole blood, sampled in connection with sensitization to the hapten diphenylcyclopropenone (DPC). The receptors come from a man aged 30-40 years with alopecia areata. Some clones in this sample may be carry-over from other donors' samples.

This clonotype was counted ten times or more. The rearrangement links TRBV7-2 to TRBJ2-7; 10 bases match TRBD2. The CDR3 has 15 amino acids. J gave up 5 bases and V 5 bases, and 9 bases lay outside the gene matches. The germline V gene encodes CDR1 SGHTA and CDR2 FQGNSA. Here the CDR3 reads CASSVKASGGHEQYF. DNA of the CDR3: TGTGCCAGCAGCGTAAAGGCTAGCGGGGGCCACGAGCAGTACTTC.

This clonotype occurred a few times. The chain uses TRBV7-2 and TRBJ2-3, with D uncertain. The V end lost 7 bases, the J end lost 4 bases, and 24 bases lay between the germline ends. This CDR3 has 17 amino acids. Germline V gene data show CDR1 as SGHTA and CDR2 as FQGNSA. The CDR3 nucleotides are TGTGCCAGCACCGACCGCCGGGCGACCGTTTCCCCAGATACGCAGTATTTT. Protein sequence: CASTDRRATVSPDTQYF. The full variable domain, its missing parts supplied by reference TRBV7-2 and TRBJ2-3, is GAGVSQSPSNKVTEKGKDVELRCDPISGHTALYWYRQSLGQGLEFLIYFQGNSAPDKSGLPSDRFSAERTGGSVSTLTIQRTQQEDSAVYLCASTDRRATVSPDTQYFGPGTRLTVL.

This clonotype was recorded at least ten times. J is TRBJ1-6 and V is TRBV29-1, with 11 bases aligning to TRBD1. The germline gives CDR1 SQVTM, CDR2 ANQGSEA. CDR3 size: 14 residues. Trimming at V came to 5 bases and at J to 6 bases, leaving 3 bases not matched to a gene. This chain's CDR3 is CSVRDRGINSPLHF. In DNA form, the CDR3 reads TGCAGCGTTCGGGACAGGGGGATTAATTCACCCCTCCACTTT.

The genes are TRBV29-1 and TRBJ2-5; D might be TRBD1 (6 bases). This CDR3 region has 13 residues. V gave up 4 bases and J gave up 2 bases, with 11 bases separating them. Per germline, CDR1 SQVTM and CDR2 ANQGSEA. Here the CDR3 DNA reads TGCAGCGTTGTACGGACAGATCAAGAGACCCAGTACTTC. Protein sequence: CSVVRTDQETQYF. The variable domain in full, completed from reference TRBV29-1 and TRBJ2-5, reads SAVISQKPSRDICQRGTSLTIQCQVDSQVTMMFWYRQQPGQSLTLIATANQGSEATYESGFVIDKFPISRPNLTFSTLTVSNMSPEDSSIYLCSVVRTDQETQYFGPGTRLLVL.

With respect to this clonotype: This could be a read error, since a much larger clone is one nucleotide away. The chain combines TRBV10-3 with TRBJ1-2; tentative D call: TRBD1 (6 bases). The CDR3 is 14 amino acids. Germline V gene data show CDR1 as ENHRY and CDR2 as SYGVKD. Trimming pared 5 bases from V and 4 bases from J, leaving 14 bases between. The CDR3 spells CAISPEQGGYGYTF. CDR3 nucleotides: TGTGCCATCAGTCCGGAACAGGGTGGCTATGGCTACACCTTC.

This clonotype was seen repeatedly, ten times or more. The chain employs TRBV27 and TRBJ2-1; 10 bases agree with TRBD2. The germline V gene has CDR1 MNHEY and CDR2 SMNVEV (reference sequence). Trimming cost V 5 bases and J 6 bases; bases outside gene matches: 4. The CDR3 totals 14 residues. The DNA for the CDR3 is TGTGCCAGCAGTCAAAGGACTAGCGGCAATGAGCAGTTCTTC. Translated, it gives CASSQRTSGNEQFF.

At least ten counts were recorded for this clonotype. The genes are TRBV6-2 or TRBV6-3 and TRBJ2-1, with D perhaps TRBD2 (5 bases). The CDR3 is 16 amino acids. V lost 2 bases, J lost 10 bases, and 21 bases lay in between. Per the germline V gene, CDR1 is MNHEY and CDR2 is SVGEGT. The CDR3 sequence is CASSYRRGDLSYEQFF. The CDR3 nucleotides read TGTGCCAGCAGTTACCGTCGGGGAGACCTCTCATACGAGCAGTTCTTC.

The table lists this clonotype with a few counts. V is TRBV11-2 and J is TRBJ1-6, with TRBD1 identical over 11 bases. The CDR3 has 16 amino acids. After removal of 3 bases from V and 7 bases from J, the junction contained 5 bases not matched to a gene. The germline V gene has CDR1 SGHAT and CDR2 FQNNGV. The CDR3 coding sequence is TGTGCCAGCAGCTTCGAGGGGACAGGGGGAAATTCACCCCTCCACTTT. The encoded protein is CASSFEGTGGNSPLHF.

This clonotype was seen at least ten times. The rearrangement uses TRBV5-1 and TRBJ2-7; possibly TRBD1 for D (6 bases). The CDR3 has 16 residues. CDR1 is SGHRS and CDR2 is YFSETQ in the germline V gene. Trimming stripped 0 bases from V and 0 bases from J, with 13 bases between. Written as DNA, the CDR3 is TGCGCCAGCAGCTTGGAATCAGGGGCGATCTCCTACGAGCAGTACTTC. Protein: CASSLESGAISYEQYF.

The chain employs TRBV7-3 and TRBJ1-6; maybe TRBD1 (5 bases). V was trimmed by 0 bases and J by 10 bases, leaving 13 bases between them. The V gene's germline CDR1 is SGHTA and CDR2 FQGTGA. The CDR3 loop spans 15 amino acids. The DNA for the CDR3 is TGTGCCAGCAGCTTAACATCAGGGATCGACTCACCCCTCCACTTT. Protein: CASSLTSGIDSPLHF.

This clonotype was seen a few times. The chain combines TRBV9 with TRBJ2-7; D assignment may be TRBD1 or TRBD2 (5 bases each). The CDR3 runs to 15 residues. The V end was cut by 3 bases, the J end by 4 bases, with 17 bases between. The germline gives CDR1 SGDLS, CDR2 YYNGEE. This chain's CDR3 is CASSALGTGFYEQYF. The CDR3, as DNA: TGTGCCAGCAGCGCTCTGGGGACGGGATTTTACGAGCAGTACTTC.

This chain joins TRBV6-2 or TRBV6-3 and TRBJ2-2; TRBD1 might be the D (5 bases). This CDR3 comprises 15 residues. V gave up 2 bases and J gave up 4 bases, with 11 bases separating them. Germline loops: CDR1 MNHEY, CDR2 SVGEGT. The CDR3 protein is CASSYGRVGTGELFF. For the CDR3, the DNA is TGTGCCAGCAGTTACGGCAGGGTTGGCACCGGGGAGCTGTTTTTT.

Many counts were recorded for this clonotype. The chain is built from TRBV5-1 and TRBJ2-3, with D unclear. V lost 2 bases and J 4 bases, leaving 14 bases between the germline ends. Per germline, CDR1 SGHRS and CDR2 YFSETQ. CDR3 length: 15 residues. The DNA of the CDR3 is TGCGCCAGCAGCTTAACTGTCACCCAGGCAGATACGCAGTATTTT. Residues: CASSLTVTQADTQYF.

V gene TRBV24-1 combines with J gene TRBJ2-4; no firm D call. CDR3 length equals 14 residues. Germline CDR1 reads KGHDR; CDR2 reads SFDVKD. Deletions cut 3 bases from V and 0 bases from J, with 5 bases between. The CDR3 DNA follows: TGTGCCACCAGTGATGCCTTAGCCAAAAACATTCAGTACTTC. It encodes CATSDALAKNIQYF.

V and J are TRBV20-1 and TRBJ2-1; maybe TRBD2 (6 bases). Trimming took 1 base from V and 7 from J, leaving 14 bases between them. This CDR3 comprises 14 residues. Germline CDR1 reads DFQATT; CDR2 reads SNEGSKA (reference sequence). CDR3 bases: TGCAGTGCTAGAGTGGACTACAAGGTTAATGAGCAGTTCTTC. Translated: CSARVDYKVNEQFF.

There are a few counts of this clonotype. This sequence joins TRBV9 and TRBJ2-2; possible D gene TRBD2, 5 bases. This CDR3 region has 20 residues. Deletions cut 0 bases from V and 6 bases from J, with 27 bases between. The germline V gene encodes CDR1 SGDLS and CDR2 YYNGEE. DNA for the CDR3: TGTGCCAGCAGCGTAGAATTCGACGGGGAATTCGAAAGGCTCGCCGGGGAGCTGTTTTTT. It codes for CASSVEFDGEFERLAGELFF.

The gene calls are TRBV25-1 and TRBJ2-3, with D hard to call. The V and J ends lost 4 bases and 2 bases respectively, with 4 bases between them. This CDR3 comprises 12 residues. CDR1 and CDR2 (germline): MGHDK, SYGVNS. The chain's CDR3 is CASSAFTDTQYF. The CDR3 coding sequence is TGTGCCAGCAGTGCATTCACAGATACGCAGTATTTT.

The genes are TRBV6-5 and TRBJ1-3, with D possibly TRBD1 on 5 matching bases. CDR1 and CDR2 (germline): MNHEY, SVGAGI. V was cut by 5 bases and J by 3 bases, with 14 bases left in between. CDR3 size: 15 residues. CDR3 protein: CASSPSGRVGNTIYF. The CDR3 nucleotides are TGTGCCAGCAGTCCTTCGGGACGGGTTGGAAACACCATATATTTT.

In this sample, this clonotype turned up many times. This chain uses TRBV7-9 with TRBJ2-3; 7 nucleotides align to TRBD2. With V trimmed by 2 bases and J by 0 bases, 2 bases remained unmatched. This CDR3 has 15 residues. Germline loops: CDR1 SEHNR, CDR2 FQNEAQ (reference sequence). The CDR3 protein is CASSLWDYSTDTQYF. The CDR3, as DNA: TGTGCCAGCAGCTTATGGGACTATAGCACAGATACGCAGTATTTT.

V gene TRBV28 combines with J gene TRBJ1-3, with D unclear. This CDR3 contains 14 residues. The germline CDR1 and CDR2 sequences are MDHEN and SYDVKM. V gave up 3 bases and J gave up 4 bases, with 10 bases separating them. CDR3 sequence reads: CASSFDMNGNTIYF. The CDR3 nucleotides are TGTGCCAGCAGTTTTGACATGAACGGAAACACCATATATTTT.

The chain links TRBV29-1 to TRBJ2-7; TRBD1 agrees at 7 bases. V gave up 1 base and J gave up 4 bases; unmatched junction bases: 4. Germline V gene lookup returns CDR1 SQVTM and CDR2 ANQGSEA. The CDR3 runs to 13 residues. In nucleotides, the CDR3 is TGCAGCGTTGAAGGCCAGGGACAGTACGAGCAGTACTTC. Its translation: CSVEGQGQYEQYF.

J is TRBJ2-3 and V is TRBV24-1, with 7 bases aligning to TRBD2. Germline V CDR1 and CDR2: KGHDR, SFDVKD. Trimming cost V 8 bases and J 0 bases; bases outside gene matches: 7. This CDR3 is 15 amino acids long. In nucleotides, the CDR3 is TGTGCCACCACCCCGGGAGGCACTAGCACAGATACGCAGTATTTT. This gives the protein CATTPGGTSTDTQYF.